These 11 T cell receptor beta chains were sequenced from one sample in a study of CD8 T cells in ankylosing spondylitis. TCRdb re-called the 5' RACE reads with MiXCR, one entry per CDR3 protein. The sample holds over 110,000 distinct CDR3 sequences, 7% to 10% seen once. Sequenced material: synovial fluid, either unsorted or a sorted T cell fraction (not recorded which). These receptors were collected from a male donor with ankylosing spondylitis.

The chain uses TRBV20-1 and TRBJ2-5; the match to TRBD2 covers 7 bases. Losses at the gene ends were 8 bases for V and 5 bases for J; bases not matched to a gene: 14. Germline V gives CDR1 DFQATT, CDR2 SNEGSKA (reference sequence). The CDR3 is 14 residues long. This CDR3 is CSRTSSLAGETQYF. The CDR3 nucleotides are TGCAGTAGGACTAGTTCCCTCGCTGGGGAGACCCAGTACTTC.

J is TRBJ1-4 and V is TRBV15; D is unclear. V was clipped by 3 bases and J by 7 bases, with 15 bases between them. Germline V gene lookup returns CDR1 LNHNV and CDR2 YYDKDF (reference sequence). The CDR3 totals 15 residues. This chain's CDR3 is CATSRALHSGEKLFF. The CDR3 DNA follows: TGTGCCACCAGCAGGGCGTTACACAGTGGTGAAAAACTGTTTTTT. Looking up the rest from reference TRBV15 and TRBJ1-4 gives the full variable domain: DAMVIQNPRYQVTQFGKPVTLSCSQTLNHNVMYWYQQKSSQAPKLLFHYYDKDFNNEADTPDNFQSRRPNTSFCFLDIRSPGLGDTAMYLCATSRALHSGEKLFFGSGTQLSVL.

This clonotype has ten or more counts. This chain links TRBV5-1 with TRBJ2-1, with 8 bases identical to TRBD2. V was pared by 6 bases and J by 5 bases, with 7 bases of the junction left unmatched. Germline CDR1 and CDR2: SGHRS and YFSETQ. The CDR3 extends over 14 amino acids. The CDR3 sequence: CASTPTSGNNEQFF. DNA for the CDR3: TGCGCCAGCACCCCTACTAGCGGAAACAATGAGCAGTTCTTC.

This clonotype was recorded at least ten times. The chain uses TRBV12-3 or TRBV12-4 and TRBJ2-1; maybe TRBD2 (6 bases). V gave up 3 bases and J gave up 4 bases, with 10 bases separating them. This CDR3 comprises 14 residues. The CDR3 sequence: CASSFGTPYNEQFF. CDR3 nucleotides: TGTGCCAGCAGTTTCGGGACTCCTTACAATGAGCAGTTCTTC.

This clonotype was counted at least ten times. The CDR3 is CASSLVFAGDTQYF. Written as DNA, the CDR3 is TGTGCCAGCAGTTTAGTGTTCGCCGGAGATACGCAGTATTTT. The chain has TRBV12-3 or TRBV12-4 and TRBJ2-3; D not resolved. The CDR3 sequence is 14 residues long. V was pared by 1 base and J by 5 bases, with 10 bases between.

The chain links TRBV6-1 to TRBJ2-5; no definite D call. The germline gives CDR1 MNHNS, CDR2 SASEGT. Trimming pared 0 bases from V and 2 bases from J, leaving 10 bases between. The length of the CDR3 is 15 residues. CDR3 sequence (DNA): TGTGCCAGCAGTGAAGCGCCCTACACGCAAGAGACCCAGTACTTC. It is translated as CASSEAPYTQETQYF.

This clonotype was seen many times. This rearrangement joins TRBV28 to TRBJ2-7, with D possibly TRBD1 on 5 matching bases. The CDR3 totals 12 residues. V was pared by 7 bases and J by 2 bases, with 9 bases between. Germline lookup yields CDR1 MDHEN and CDR2 SYDVKM. The CDR3 nucleotides read TGTGCCAGCATGGGGCAGGCCTACGAGCAGTACTTC. Translated, it gives CASMGQAYEQYF.

This chain connects TRBV5-1 to TRBJ2-1, with no clear D. The CDR3 length is 14 residues. CDR1 SGHRS and CDR2 YFSETQ come from the germline V gene. Between the trimmed V and J ends, which lost 5 bases and 9 bases, there was a span of 18 bases. The CDR3 DNA reads as TGCGCCAGCAGTCCCGTATTGACGCATGGTGAGCAGTTCTTC. This encodes CASSPVLTHGEQFF. Filled out from reference TRBV5-1 and TRBJ2-1, the complete variable domain reads KAGVTQTPRYLIKTRGQQVTLSCSPISGHRSVSWYQQTPGQGLQFLFEYFSETQRNKGNFPGRFSGRQFSNSRSEMNVSTLELGDSALYLCASSPVLTHGEQFFGPGTRLTVL.

This clonotype was picked up many times. This rearrangement joins TRBV9 to TRBJ1-2, with D perhaps matching TRBD1 (6 bases). Per the germline V gene, CDR1 is SGDLS and CDR2 is YYNGEE. Trimming cost V 0 bases and J 2 bases, with 17 bases left between them. The CDR3 consists of 17 residues. In nucleotides, the CDR3 is TGTGCCAGCAGCGTAGGCCCAAGGCTCGGACAGAACTATGGCTACACCTTC. Encoded protein: CASSVGPRLGQNYGYTF.

The table lists this clonotype with many counts. The chain couples TRBV4-3 to TRBJ2-3; D remains unclear. Germline CDR1 and CDR2: LGHNA and YSLEER. The CDR3 totals 15 residues. V shed 1 base and J shed 1 base, with 9 bases lying between them. The CDR3 protein is CASSQGVQGTDTQYF. The DNA for the CDR3 is TGCGCCAGCAGCCAAGGGGTCCAAGGCACAGATACGCAGTATTTT.

This clonotype was observed many times. This rearrangement joins TRBV7-2 to TRBJ1-1, with a possible D match to TRBD1 (6 bases). Per germline, CDR1 SGHTA and CDR2 FQGNSA. V was cut by 4 bases and J by 2 bases, with 11 bases left in between. CDR3 length: 14 residues. Written as DNA, the CDR3 is TGTGCCAGCAGCTGGACAGCCACCAACACTGAAGCTTTCTTT. Its protein is CASSWTATNTEAFF.